The subject of this entry is one T cell receptor (beta chain). V lost 1 base, J lost 1 base, and 7 bases lay in between. This CDR3 contains 15 residues. Germline V gene sequence: CDR1 SGHTA, CDR2 FQGNSA. This sample stems from a study of blood T cell repertoires in COVID-19. Study at large: T cells, B-cell-depleted T cells, or PBMCs supplied cDNA or gDNA.

Method: immunoSEQ multiplex PCR; TCRdb's copy keeps in-frame clones and lacks some. The sample lists roughly 100,000 clones, over 75% seen once, with over 10% in the top ten. Input material: peripheral blood. The chain couples TRBV7-2 to TRBJ2-2, with D uncertain. The TCR originated in a human donor in a cohort sampled during active or convalescent COVID-19. Here the CDR3 DNA reads TGTGCCAGCAGCTTAGGCGGTGGGAACACCGGGGAGCTGTTTTTT. This sequence encodes CASSLGGGNTGELFF.